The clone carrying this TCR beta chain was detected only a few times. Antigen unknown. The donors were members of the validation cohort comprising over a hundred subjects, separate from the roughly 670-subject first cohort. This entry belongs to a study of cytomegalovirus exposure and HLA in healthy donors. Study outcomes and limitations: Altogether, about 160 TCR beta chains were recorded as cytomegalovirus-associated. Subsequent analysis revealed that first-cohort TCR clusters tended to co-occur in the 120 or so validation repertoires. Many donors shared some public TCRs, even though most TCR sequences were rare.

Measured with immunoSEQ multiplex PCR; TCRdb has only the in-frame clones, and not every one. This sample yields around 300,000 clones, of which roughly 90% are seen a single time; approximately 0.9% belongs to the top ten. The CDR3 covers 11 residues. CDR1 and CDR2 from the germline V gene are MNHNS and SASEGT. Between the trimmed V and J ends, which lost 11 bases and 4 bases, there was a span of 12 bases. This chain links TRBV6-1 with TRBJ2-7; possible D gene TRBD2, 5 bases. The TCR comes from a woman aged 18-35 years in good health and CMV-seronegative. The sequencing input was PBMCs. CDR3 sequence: CAGGRNYEQYF. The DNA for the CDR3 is TGTGCCGGAGGCAGGAATTACGAGCAGTACTTC.